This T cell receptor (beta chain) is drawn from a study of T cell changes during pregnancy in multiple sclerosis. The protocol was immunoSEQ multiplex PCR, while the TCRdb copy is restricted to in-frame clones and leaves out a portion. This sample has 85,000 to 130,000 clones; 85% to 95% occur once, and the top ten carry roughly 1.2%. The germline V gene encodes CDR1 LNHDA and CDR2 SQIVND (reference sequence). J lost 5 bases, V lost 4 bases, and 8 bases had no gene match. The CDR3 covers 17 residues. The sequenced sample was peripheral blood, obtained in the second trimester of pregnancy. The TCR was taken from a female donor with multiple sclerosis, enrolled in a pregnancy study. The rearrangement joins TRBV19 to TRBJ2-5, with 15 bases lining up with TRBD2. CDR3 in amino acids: CASSKGLAGGLGETQYF. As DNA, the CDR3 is TGTGCCAGTAGTAAGGGACTAGCGGGGGGCCTGGGGGAGACCCAGTACTTC.